The 20 T cell receptor beta chains below all came from one sample that was sequenced in a study of neurological immune-mediated disorders. TCRdb re-called the 5' RACE reads through MiXCR, storing one row per CDR3 protein. The table lists tens of thousands of distinct CDR3 sequences, around 3.8% of them singletons, with roughly 2% in the top ten. Sequencing was performed on CD4+ T cells from blood. Receptors originate from a woman between 40 and 55 years old with multiple sclerosis.

This clonotype has a count of ten or more. CDR3 loop: CASSPRRDAPGEQFF. CDR3 DNA: TGTGCCAGCAGCCCAAGACGGGACGCGCCAGGTGAGCAGTTCTTC. The V and J genes are TRBV9 and TRBJ2-1; D tentatively fits TRBD1 or TRBD2 (5 bases each). There are 15 residues in the CDR3. Germline loops: CDR1 SGDLS, CDR2 YYNGEE. V lost 4 bases, J lost 9 bases, and 20 bases lay in between.

Ten or more counts support this clonotype. The chain has TRBV5-1 and TRBJ1-1; the D is unclear. This CDR3 has 13 residues. Trimming removed 8 bases at V and 4 bases at J, with 15 bases between. Germline CDR1 reads SGHRS; CDR2 reads YFSETQ. CDR3 sequence: CASTLTMGTEAFF. The CDR3 region has the DNA TGCGCCAGTACTCTCACAATGGGCACTGAAGCTTTCTTT.

Ten or more counts support this clonotype. This sequence joins TRBV12-3 or TRBV12-4 and TRBJ2-5, with 11 bases that match TRBD2. The CDR3 sequence is 15 residues long. With V trimmed by 5 bases and J by 5 bases, 7 bases remained unmatched. The CDR3, as DNA: TGTGCCAGCAGTCCCCCTAGCGGGGGGAGGGAGACCCAGTACTTC. This sequence encodes CASSPPSGGRETQYF.

This clonotype was seen at least ten times. V gene TRBV5-1 combines with J gene TRBJ2-5; 9 nucleotides line up with TRBD2. J was trimmed by 3 bases and V by 3 bases; bases with no gene match: 9. The CDR3 is 16 residues long. CDR1 and CDR2 from the germline V gene are SGHRS and YFSETQ. CDR3 bases: TGCGCCAGCAGCTCCGGACTAGCGCACATGGAAGAGACCCAGTACTTC. The encoded protein is CASSSGLAHMEETQYF.

This clonotype was counted ten times or more. DNA for the CDR3: TGCGCCAGCAGCTTGGGACAGGGGGTAATTCCCTTCTACGAGCAGTACTTC. Its protein product is CASSLGQGVIPFYEQYF. V and J are TRBV5-1 and TRBJ2-7; 9 positions agree with TRBD1. The CDR3 is made up of 17 amino acids. Germline loops: CDR1 SGHRS, CDR2 YFSETQ. V shed 0 bases and J 3 bases; nucleotides not matched to a gene: 10. Using reference TRBV5-1 and TRBJ2-7 for the parts outside the CDR3, the full variable domain is KAGVTQTPRYLIKTRGQQVTLSCSPISGHRSVSWYQQTPGQGLQFLFEYFSETQRNKGNFPGRFSGRQFSNSRSEMNVSTLELGDSALYLCASSLGQGVIPFYEQYFGPGTRLTVT.

This clonotype was counted ten times or more. The rearrangement joins TRBV5-1 to TRBJ2-1, with 9 bases identical to TRBD2. The germline V gene encodes CDR1 SGHRS and CDR2 YFSETQ. The CDR3 totals 15 residues. The junction had 3 bases not matched to a gene; V was cut back by 4 bases and J by 1 base. The CDR3 sequence is CASSGGGESYNEQFF. The CDR3 nucleotides are TGCGCCAGCAGCGGCGGGGGGGAATCCTACAATGAGCAGTTCTTC.

This clonotype was detected ten times or more. This chain joins TRBV5-1 and TRBJ1-2, with TRBD1 matching 7 bases. This CDR3 spans 15 amino acids. Germline-derived CDR1 and CDR2 are SGHRS and YFSETQ. Losses at the gene ends were 4 bases for V and 4 bases for J; bases not matched to a gene: 10. The CDR3 DNA follows: TGCGCCAGCAGCCCCGGACAGGCCGACCTCTATGGCTACACCTTC. Protein sequence: CASSPGQADLYGYTF.

The sample holds many counts of this clonotype. The chain links TRBV3-1 to TRBJ2-2, with 10 nucleotides matching TRBD2. V trimming: 6 bases; J trimming: 4 bases; junction bases outside the gene matches: 2. This CDR3 has 14 residues. The V gene's germline CDR1 is LGHDT and CDR2 YNNKEL (reference sequence). The DNA of the CDR3 is TGTGCCAGCAGGGCTAGCGGGGGCACCGGGGAGCTGTTTTTT. Translated: CASRASGGTGELFF.

This clonotype was seen repeatedly, ten times or more. This chain uses TRBV10-3 with TRBJ1-1; 9 bases fit TRBD1. Germline V gives CDR1 ENHRY, CDR2 SYGVKD. The CDR3 totals 13 residues. V was pared by 4 bases and J by 5 bases, with 2 bases of the junction left unmatched. This CDR3 reads CAISATGGTEAFF. In nucleotides, the CDR3 is TGTGCCATCAGTGCGACAGGGGGGACTGAAGCTTTCTTT.

V gene TRBV4-2 combines with J gene TRBJ2-7; maybe TRBD1 (6 bases). Germline values: CDR1 LGHNA, CDR2 YNFKEQ. Trimming took 0 bases from V and 4 from J, leaving 10 bases between them. The CDR3 runs to 14 residues. The DNA for the CDR3 is TGTGCCAGCAGCCAAGATAGACAGGTTTACGAGCAGTACTTC. Translation gives CASSQDRQVYEQYF.

This clonotype was recorded at least ten times. V and J are TRBV29-1 and TRBJ2-7; 8 bases are a match to TRBD1. The V and J ends lost 3 bases and 6 bases, in that order; junction bases with no gene match: 16. The CDR3 loop spans 16 amino acids. CDR1 and CDR2 (germline): SQVTM, ANQGSEA. The CDR3: CSVEKGQAGLVVEQYF. The CDR3 DNA follows: TGCAGCGTTGAGAAGGGACAGGCCGGTCTCGTGGTCGAGCAGTACTTC.

This clonotype appeared many times. This rearrangement joins TRBV7-2 to TRBJ2-7, with TRBD1 matching over 9 bases. The CDR3 covers 12 residues. Germline CDR1 SGHTA, CDR2 FQGNSA. V lost 6 bases and J lost 6; bases outside the gene matches: 3. The CDR3 loop reads CASRTGGSEQYF. The CDR3 DNA reads TGTGCCAGCAGAACAGGGGGCTCCGAGCAGTACTTC.

This clonotype was seen repeatedly, ten times or more. The rearrangement links TRBV5-1 to TRBJ2-2, with unresolved D. Germline loops: CDR1 SGHRS, CDR2 YFSETQ. Trimming cost V 0 bases and J 1 base, with 4 bases left between them. The CDR3 sequence is 14 residues long. The CDR3: CASSLEGNTGELFF. The CDR3 coding sequence is TGCGCCAGCAGCTTGGAGGGGAACACCGGGGAGCTGTTTTTT.

This clonotype was recorded many times. The chain uses TRBV20-1 and TRBJ1-2, with TRBD1 matching over 7 bases. The CDR3 loop spans 12 amino acids. Germline V gene sequence: CDR1 DFQATT, CDR2 SNEGSKA (reference sequence). The CDR3 DNA reads TGCAGCGGGAGACAGGGCGACTATGGCTACACCTTC. This sequence encodes CSGRQGDYGYTF.

In its sample, this clonotype was seen many times. J is TRBJ2-3 and V is TRBV24-1; tentative D call: TRBD2 (6 bases). The CDR3 runs 13 residues. Germline V gives CDR1 KGHDR, CDR2 SFDVKD. V shed 9 bases and J shed 7 bases, with 16 bases lying between them. The CDR3 loop reads CATSPTGVNTQYF. The CDR3 DNA sequence: TGTGCCACCTCCCCGACGGGGGTAAATACGCAGTATTTT.

This clonotype occurred many times. The chain recombines TRBV6-6 with TRBJ1-5; D call uncertain. The V gene's germline CDR1 is MNHNY and CDR2 SVGAGI (reference sequence). V was clipped by 6 bases and J by 7 bases, with 13 bases between them. The CDR3 is made up of 13 amino acids. The CDR3 here is CASRDHFEQPQHF. The CDR3 DNA reads as TGTGCCAGCAGGGACCATTTTGAACAGCCCCAGCATTTT.

This clonotype was observed at least ten times. V is TRBV14 and J is TRBJ1-3, with D hard to call. CDR1 and CDR2 from the germline V gene are SGHDN and FVKESK. Trimming pared 4 bases from V and 1 base from J, leaving 26 bases between. This CDR3 is built from 20 residues. The CDR3 DNA sequence: TGTGCCAGCAGCCCATCGATATTCCGCAGACGGGATTCTTCTGGAAACACCATATATTTT. Amino acid sequence: CASSPSIFRRRDSSGNTIYF.

This clonotype was seen repeatedly, ten times or more. The V and J genes are TRBV5-1 and TRBJ1-2; a weak D match, TRBD1 (5 bases). Trimming left V 0 bases short and J 4 bases short, with 13 bases between. Germline V gene lookup returns CDR1 SGHRS and CDR2 YFSETQ. The length of the CDR3 is 15 residues. The CDR3, as DNA: TGCGCCAGCAGCTTGGAAACGGGGCGCGGCTATGGCTACACCTTC. This sequence encodes CASSLETGRGYGYTF. The full variable domain, with the rest looked up from reference TRBV5-1 and TRBJ1-2, is KAGVTQTPRYLIKTRGQQVTLSCSPISGHRSVSWYQQTPGQGLQFLFEYFSETQRNKGNFPGRFSGRQFSNSRSEMNVSTLELGDSALYLCASSLETGRGYGYTFGSGTRLTVV.

Many counts were recorded for this clonotype. V is TRBV9 and J is TRBJ2-2; 7 positions match TRBD1. Germline V lookup: CDR1 SGDLS, CDR2 YYNGEE. The V gene end was trimmed by 3 bases and the J gene end by 0 bases; junction bases not matched to a gene: 5. The CDR3 length is 16 residues. Here the CDR3 reads CASSGPGQTNTGELFF. The CDR3 region has the DNA TGTGCCAGCAGCGGACCGGGACAGACGAACACCGGGGAGCTGTTTTTT.

This clonotype was detected many times. The chain combines TRBV20-1 with TRBJ2-3; D unresolved. This CDR3 has 12 residues. V lost 5 bases to trimming and J lost 2 bases, with 8 bases between them. Germline V gene lookup returns CDR1 DFQATT and CDR2 SNEGSKA (reference sequence). CDR3 bases: TGCAGTGCTCTCTATAACACAGATACGCAGTATTTT. Translated: CSALYNTDTQYF.